These 7 T cell receptor beta chains share one sample of origin, sequenced in a study of shared clonotypes between healthy human individuals. Sequencing used immunoSEQ multiplex PCR; TCRdb keeps in-frame clones, though not all of them. The data hold about half a million clones, with around 79% observed a single time. Sequencing was performed on PBMCs. These receptors were taken from a woman aged 40-49 years in good health. Some clones in this sample may be carry-over from other donors' samples.

This clone appeared a single time. The rearrangement joins TRBV2 to TRBJ1-3, with 7 bases fitting TRBD1. Germline CDR1 reads SNHLY; CDR2 reads FYNNEI. The V and J ends lost 6 bases and 4 bases, in that order; junction bases with no gene match: 18. The CDR3 runs to 18 residues. In DNA, the CDR3 is TGTGCCAGCAGCACCAAGAAAAACAGGGGCTGGAAAGGAAACACCATATATTTT. Its translation is CASSTKKNRGWKGNTIYF.

The chain uses TRBV21-1 and TRBJ2-7; no check of the table's D call, TRBD2, against the DNA was made. TRBV21-1 is marked as a pseudogene. The CDR3 runs 16 residues. The CDR3 region is CASSKEQGLACYEQYF. In DNA form, the CDR3 reads TGTGCCAGCAGCAAAGAACAGGGACTAGCGTGCTACGAGCAGTACTTC.

The gene calls are TRBV13 and TRBJ2-1, with 8 bases aligning to TRBD1. The CDR3 covers 14 residues. The germline gives CDR1 PRHDT, CDR2 FYEKMQ (reference sequence). V lost 6 bases and J lost 4; bases outside the gene matches: 5. CDR3 loop: CASRGQGNYNEQFF. The CDR3, as DNA: TGTGCCAGCAGAGGACAGGGAAATTACAATGAGCAGTTCTTC.

The gene calls are TRBV27 and TRBJ2-7; 8 bases agree with TRBD1. CDR1 is MNHEY and CDR2 is SMNVEV in the germline V gene (reference sequence). This CDR3 has 17 amino acids. V gave up 4 bases and J gave up 1 base; unmatched junction bases: 12. CDR3 nucleotide sequence: TGTGCCAGCAGTTACTTAGGTGGGACAGGCAATTCCTACGAGCAGTACTTC. Translating gives CASSYLGGTGNSYEQYF.

The chain carries TRBV15 and TRBJ2-7, with 7 bases aligning to TRBD2. Losses at the gene ends were 1 base for V and 3 bases for J; bases not matched to a gene: 12. Germline values: CDR1 LNHNV, CDR2 YYDKDF (reference sequence). CDR3 length: 17 amino acids. The CDR3 DNA is TGTGCCACCAGCAGAGGTCTGTTAGGGGAGGGTATCTACGAGCAGTACTTC. Translation gives CATSRGLLGEGIYEQYF.

V and J are TRBV5-1 and TRBJ2-3; D remains unclear. The CDR3 loop spans 14 amino acids. Trimming stripped 1 base from V and 2 bases from J, with 8 bases between. The germline gives CDR1 SGHRS, CDR2 YFSETQ. The CDR3 spells CASSLSQVTDTQYF. CDR3 nucleotide sequence: TGCGCCAGCAGCTTGAGTCAGGTCACAGATACGCAGTATTTT. The whole variable domain, remainder taken from reference TRBV5-1 and TRBJ2-3, is KAGVTQTPRYLIKTRGQQVTLSCSPISGHRSVSWYQQTPGQGLQFLFEYFSETQRNKGNFPGRFSGRQFSNSRSEMNVSTLELGDSALYLCASSLSQVTDTQYFGPGTRLTVL.

This rearrangement joins TRBV7-2 to TRBJ2-2; D gene unclear. Germline CDR1 reads SGHTA; CDR2 reads FQGNSA. Trimming cost V 2 bases and J 3 bases, with 7 bases left between them. The CDR3 extends over 14 amino acids. The DNA of the CDR3 is TGTGCCAGCAGCTTACGACGGGACACCGGGGAGCTGTTTTTT. Its protein product is CASSLRRDTGELFF.